The 9 T cell receptor beta chains in this list originate from one sample, sequenced in a study of T cells after posttransplantation cyclophosphamide. Assay used: immunoSEQ multiplex PCR; TCRdb lists only in-frame clones, some missing. The profile shows a few thousand clones, less than 85% of them singletons. Sampled 1 year posttransplant, controls received myeloablative marrow transplants, methotrexate and a calcineurin inhibitor. This specimen was PBMCs, taken after allogeneic stem cell transplant with calcineurin inhibitor and methotrexate. These receptors all stem from a female patient aged 45 to 65 who received an allogeneic stem cell transplant from an unrelated donor, was CMV-positive, and had acute and chronic GVHD. Some T cells may be supplied by the graft donor.

The rearrangement uses TRBV19 and TRBJ1-1; no definite D call. Germline CDR1 LNHDA, CDR2 SQIVND (reference sequence). The CDR3 covers 13 residues. V lost 0 bases to trimming and J lost 5 bases, with 7 bases between them. As DNA, the CDR3 is TGTGCCAGTAGTATAGAACCTGAGACTGAAGCTTTCTTT. Protein product: CASSIEPETEAFF.

This sequence joins TRBV11-2 and TRBJ2-7; 7 bases agree with TRBD1. Germline V gene data show CDR1 as SGHAT and CDR2 as FQNNGV. CDR3 size: 14 residues. Trimming removed 5 bases from V and 4 bases from J; junction bases left unmatched: 8. The CDR3: CASSPRDSPYEQYF. The CDR3 nucleotides read TGTGCCAGCAGCCCCCGGGACAGTCCTTACGAGCAGTACTTC.

The count of this clone is one. This chain links TRBV4-2 with TRBJ2-3, with 9 bases fitting TRBD1. J gave up 2 bases and V 3 bases, and 3 bases lay outside the gene matches. The germline CDR1 and CDR2 sequences are LGHNA and YNFKEQ. CDR3 length equals 15 residues. In nucleotides, the CDR3 is TGTGCCAGCAGCCAGAACAGGGGGCTCACAGATACGCAGTATTTT. Protein: CASSQNRGLTDTQYF.

The chain links TRBV18 to TRBJ1-1; D perhaps matches TRBD1 (5 bases). This CDR3 has 15 amino acids. Germline V gene data show CDR1 as KGHSH and CDR2 as LQKENI. V shed 3 bases and J shed 3 bases, with 14 bases lying between them. CDR3: CASSPSLLGDTEAFF. The CDR3, as DNA: TGTGCCAGCTCACCGTCTTTGCTAGGGGACACTGAAGCTTTCTTT.

The chain employs TRBV2 and TRBJ2-3, with 7 bases aligning to TRBD2. V lost 5 bases and J lost 4; bases outside the gene matches: 9. This CDR3 is 15 amino acids long. Per the germline V gene, CDR1 is SNHLY and CDR2 is FYNNEI. CDR3 coding DNA: TGTGCCAGCAGTCCCTGGACTAGTCGGTCAGATACGCAGTATTTT. Its translation is CASSPWTSRSDTQYF. The whole variable domain, remainder taken from reference TRBV2 and TRBJ2-3, is EPEVTQTPSHQVTQMGQEVILRCVPISNHLYFYWYRQILGQKVEFLVSFYNNEISEKSEIFDDQFSVERPDGSNFTLKIRSTKLEDSAMYFCASSPWTSRSDTQYFGPGTRLTVL.

The chain uses TRBV7-3 and TRBJ1-1; D perhaps matches TRBD1 (6 bases). CDR3 length equals 16 residues. In germline, CDR1 is SGHTA, CDR2 FQGTGA. V shed 2 bases and J shed 4 bases, with 17 bases lying between them. The CDR3 bases are TGTGCCAGCAGCTTAGATGCCGGGAGGGGGAGCACTGAAGCTTTCTTT. Encoded protein: CASSLDAGRGSTEAFF.

By share, this clone counts as medium-sized. V is TRBV4-1 and J is TRBJ2-2, with a possible D match to TRBD1 (5 bases). CDR3 length: 16 residues. Looked up from germline, CDR1 is MGHRA and CDR2 is YSYEKL. Trimming removed 4 bases at V and 0 bases at J, with 12 bases between. The CDR3 loop is CASSLLGAANTGELFF. CDR3 DNA sequence: TGCGCCAGCAGCCTTCTTGGGGCAGCGAACACCGGGGAGCTGTTTTTT.

The rearrangement uses TRBV7-9 and TRBJ1-2, with 8 nucleotides matching TRBD1. The V gene end was trimmed by 4 bases and the J gene end by 8 bases; junction bases not matched to a gene: 12. The CDR3 covers 15 residues. From germline, CDR1 is SEHNR and CDR2 FQNEAQ (reference sequence). Written as DNA, the CDR3 is TGTGCCAGCAGCTCAGGGACAGGTCTCACGGGGGGCTACACCTTC. It encodes CASSSGTGLTGGYTF.

V and J are TRBV28 and TRBJ1-2, with D perhaps TRBD1 (6 bases). V lost 2 bases and J 8 bases, leaving 12 bases between the germline ends. The CDR3 covers 13 residues. Germline V gene sequence: CDR1 MDHEN, CDR2 SYDVKM. The CDR3 DNA sequence: TGTGCCAGCAGTTTAGGGGGGGCGCCCGGCTACACCTTC. Translating gives CASSLGGAPGYTF.